The rows below give T cell receptor beta chains drawn from one sample of a study of shared clonotypes between healthy human individuals. The protocol was immunoSEQ multiplex PCR, while the TCRdb copy is restricted to in-frame clones and leaves out a portion. The sample records around 2,000,000 clones, approximately 94% being singletons. Sequenced sample: naive CD8+ T cells sorted from blood. The source of these receptors is a man aged 18 to 30 in good health. Both conserved end residues are part of each CDR3. Each record gives: CDR3 protein, J gene, CDR3 length, V gene, clone size. Rows give clone size only sometimes, using once, few, many, or a class for an expanded clone.

CAWSGGNYEQYF	TRBJ2-7	12	TRBV30	-
CASSVTVQGDDYGYTF	TRBJ1-2	16	TRBV9	-
CASSPSRRTNSYEQYF	TRBJ2-7	16	TRBV25-1	-
CASSLAPRGFGGSPLHF	TRBJ1-6	17	TRBV7-9	-
CASSFLTGVNTEAFF	TRBJ1-1	15	TRBV27	once
CASGPGQRDEQYF	TRBJ2-7	13	TRBV28	-
CASSQVGELDYEQYF	TRBJ2-7	15	TRBV4-1	-
CASSDRGGNTGELFF	TRBJ2-2	15	TRBV13	once
CASSPDRDTYEQYF	TRBJ2-7	14	TRBV7-2	-
CASSEVVQGLNYGYTF	TRBJ1-2	16	TRBV2	-
CASSAGGVSGNTIYF	TRBJ1-3	15	TRBV4-1	-
CASSWDWSGSYNSPLHF	TRBJ1-6	17	TRBV7-2	-
CASSSTVSYEQYF	TRBJ2-7	13	TRBV5-6	-
CASSGLAGGTDTQYF	TRBJ2-3	15	TRBV27	-
CASSFERSYEQYF	TRBJ2-7	13	TRBV5-4	-
CASSFLRDSYNSPLHF	TRBJ1-6	16	TRBV27	-
CASSHVTGSQEKLFF	TRBJ1-4	15	TRBV4-1	-
CASSSDTVETQYF	TRBJ2-5	13	TRBV28	-
CATSRDPPGGEDYEQYF	TRBJ2-7	17	TRBV15	-
CASSVGTENTGELFF	TRBJ2-2	15	TRBV7-6	-
CAWSPGTGGDIQYF	TRBJ2-4	14	TRBV30	-
CASSLGSLNFGYEQYF	TRBJ2-7	16	TRBV27	-
CASSVRQGSEKLFF	TRBJ1-4	14	TRBV9	-
CASSLAFPHGQGTQYF	TRBJ2-5	16	TRBV11-2	-
CASSPVQGNEQYF	TRBJ2-7	13	TRBV4-1	-
CASSDRAWDEQYF	TRBJ2-7	13	TRBV11-3	-
CASSLPGTSGPTDTQYF	TRBJ2-3	17	TRBV28	-
CASSPWSGGNTYEQYF	TRBJ2-7	16	TRBV11-1	-
CASSRLGSVYEQYF	TRBJ2-7	14	TRBV13	-
CASSYSGAGSTDTQYF	TRBJ2-3	16	TRBV6-5	-
CASSQVGSTGELFF	TRBJ2-2	14	TRBV4-1	-
CASSSKGPLGHEQFF	TRBJ2-1	15	TRBV7-9	-
CASSPDSAFTSYNSPLHF	TRBJ1-6	18	TRBV7-9	-